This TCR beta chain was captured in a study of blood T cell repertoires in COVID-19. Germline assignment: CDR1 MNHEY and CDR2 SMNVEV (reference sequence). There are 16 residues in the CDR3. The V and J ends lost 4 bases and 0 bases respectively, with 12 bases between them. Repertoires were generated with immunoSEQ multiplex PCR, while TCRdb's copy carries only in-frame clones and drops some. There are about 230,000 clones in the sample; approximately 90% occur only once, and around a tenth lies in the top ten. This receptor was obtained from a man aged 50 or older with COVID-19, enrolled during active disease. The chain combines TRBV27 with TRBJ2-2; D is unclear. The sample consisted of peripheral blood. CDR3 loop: CASSSYGIPNTGELFF. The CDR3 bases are TGTGCCAGCAGTTCTTACGGTATACCGAACACCGGGGAGCTGTTTTTT.